Each of the 21 T cell receptor beta chains below was sequenced from the same sample in a study of CD8 T cells in Susac syndrome. The RNA, 0.5 to 1 ug, was put through reverse transcription using random hexamers. TCRdb re-analysed the immunoSEQ multiplex PCR reads in MiXCR, keeping a single row per CDR3 protein. The sample shows 100,000 to 150,000 distinct CDR3 sequences, around 96% of them seen only once. The sample consisted of CD4+ T cells from PBMCs. These TCRs come from a human donor in good health.

The chain uses TRBV18 and TRBJ2-7, with unresolved D. V lost 3 bases to trimming and J lost 4 bases, with 19 bases between them. Germline-derived CDR1 and CDR2 are KGHSH and LQKENI. The CDR3 contains 16 residues. The CDR3 spells CASSPDRLKGFYEQYF. The CDR3 DNA sequence: TGTGCCAGCTCACCCGACCGCCTGAAGGGATTTTACGAGCAGTACTTC.

This sequence joins TRBV19 and TRBJ1-5; 8 bases agree with TRBD1. CDR1 is LNHDA and CDR2 is SQIVND in the germline V gene (reference sequence). The J segment lost 6 bases and the V segment lost 4 bases, leaving 8 bases of the junction unmatched. This CDR3 region has 15 residues. The CDR3 DNA sequence: TGTGCCAGTAGTACTTCAGGGGGCGGAGGTCAGCCCCAGCATTTT. Residues: CASSTSGGGGQPQHF.

This sequence joins TRBV4-1 and TRBJ1-1; D gene uncertain. The germline V gene encodes CDR1 MGHRA and CDR2 YSYEKL. V lost 3 bases, J lost 8 bases, and 13 bases lay in between. CDR3 length equals 13 residues. CDR3 DNA sequence: TGCGCCAGCAGCCATGGAGGCGGACGGGAAGCTTTCTTT. It specifies CASSHGGGREAFF.

The rearrangement uses TRBV18 and TRBJ2-1, with 7 nucleotides matching TRBD2. Trimming cost V 5 bases and J 2 bases; bases outside gene matches: 9. CDR1 KGHSH and CDR2 LQKENI come from the germline V gene. The CDR3 has 16 residues. DNA for the CDR3: TGTGCCAGCTCAGGGGGAGCGGGACTTACCTACAATGAGCAGTTCTTC. Protein: CASSGGAGLTYNEQFF.

CDR3 nucleotide sequence: TGTGCCAGCAGTTTTGCGGGACAGGTCTACAATGAGCAGTTCTTC. This sequence encodes CASSFAGQVYNEQFF. This chain joins TRBV28 and TRBJ2-1, with 8 nucleotides matching TRBD1. This CDR3 comprises 15 residues. Germline values: CDR1 MDHEN, CDR2 SYDVKM. V lost 3 bases and J lost 3; bases outside the gene matches: 4.

V gene TRBV12-3 or TRBV12-4 combines with J gene TRBJ2-3; 11 nucleotides align to TRBD2. This CDR3 spans 16 amino acids. V lost 5 bases to trimming and J lost 3 bases; unmatched junction nucleotides: 7. This CDR3 is CASSPPGTSGTDTQYF. CDR3 nucleotide sequence: TGTGCCAGCAGTCCACCTGGGACTAGCGGTACAGATACGCAGTATTTT.

V is TRBV5-6 and J is TRBJ2-2, with 8 bases that match TRBD2. The CDR3 extends over 16 amino acids. Germline CDR1 reads SGHDT; CDR2 reads YYEEEE. The junction had 11 bases not matched to a gene; V was cut back by 5 bases and J by 5 bases. The CDR3, as DNA: TGTGCCAGCAGGGGGTCCATAGCGGGACGTACCGGGGAGCTGTTTTTT. Protein sequence: CASRGSIAGRTGELFF.

V usage is TRBV11-2 and J usage is TRBJ2-3; no firm D call. The germline V gene encodes CDR1 SGHAT and CDR2 FQNNGV. This CDR3 is 14 amino acids long. Trimming removed 3 bases from V and 1 base from J, with 8 bases in between. DNA for the CDR3: TGTGCCAGCAGCTTTTCTGGGGGCACAGATACGCAGTATTTT. Protein: CASSFSGGTDTQYF. The whole variable domain, remainder taken from reference TRBV11-2 and TRBJ2-3, is EAGVAQSPRYKIIEKRQSVAFWCNPISGHATLYWYQQILGQGPKLLIQFQNNGVVDDSQLPKDRFSAERLKGVDSTLKIQPAKLEDSAVYLCASSFSGGTDTQYFGPGTRLTVL.

The chain joins TRBV29-1 to TRBJ1-1; D possibly corresponds to TRBD1 (6 bases). This CDR3 has 13 amino acids. V gave up 4 bases and J gave up 0 bases, with 9 bases separating them. Germline V gene lookup returns CDR1 SQVTM and CDR2 ANQGSEA. The CDR3 sequence is CSVVGGMNTEAFF. CDR3 nucleotides: TGCAGCGTTGTGGGGGGCATGAACACTGAAGCTTTCTTT.

This chain links TRBV19 with TRBJ1-5; 7 nucleotides match TRBD1. V lost 4 bases to trimming and J lost 7 bases; unmatched junction nucleotides: 4. Germline CDR1 LNHDA, CDR2 SQIVND (reference sequence). The CDR3 has 13 residues. The CDR3 DNA reads TGTGCCAGTAGTAGCGACAGGGTCCAGCCCCAGCATTTT. Translation gives CASSSDRVQPQHF.

The chain employs TRBV30 and TRBJ2-1; D remains unclear. Germline-derived CDR1 and CDR2 are GTSNPN and SVGIG (reference sequence). The V end was cut by 2 bases, the J end by 4 bases, with 9 bases between. The CDR3 runs to 13 residues. This chain's CDR3 is CAWSLSPYNEQFF. DNA for the CDR3: TGTGCCTGGAGTCTCAGCCCTTACAATGAGCAGTTCTTC. Complete variable domain (other parts from reference TRBV30 and TRBJ2-1): SQTIHQWPATLVQPVGSPLSLECTVEGTSNPNLYWYRQAAGRGLQLLFYSVGIGQISSEVPQNLSASRPQDRQFILSSKKLLLSDSGFYLCAWSLSPYNEQFFGPGTRLTVL.

This chain joins TRBV28 and TRBJ1-1, with D unresolved. The CDR3 covers 14 residues. The germline gives CDR1 MDHEN, CDR2 SYDVKM. V was cut by 4 bases and J by 0 bases, with 9 bases left in between. The CDR3 DNA follows: TGTGCCAGCAGTTCCCCGACGGTGAACACTGAAGCTTTCTTT. Its translation is CASSSPTVNTEAFF. The variable domain in full, completed from reference TRBV28 and TRBJ1-1, reads DVKVTQSSRYLVKRTGEKVFLECVQDMDHENMFWYRQDPGLGLRLIYFSYDVKMKEKGDIPEGYSVSREKKERFSLILESASTNQTSMYLCASSSPTVNTEAFFGQGTRLTVV.

The chain uses TRBV12-3 or TRBV12-4 and TRBJ1-2; D may be TRBD1 (5 bases). V dropped 5 bases and J dropped 1 base, with 11 bases sitting between them. This CDR3 contains 14 residues. The CDR3 DNA sequence: TGTGCCAGCAGTCTCCAGGGCCATAACTATGGCTACACCTTC. The encoded protein is CASSLQGHNYGYTF.

The V gene is TRBV12-3 or TRBV12-4, the J gene TRBJ2-3; the D gene is possibly TRBD2 (5 bases). The V end was cut by 5 bases, the J end by 7 bases, with 7 bases between. The CDR3 has 11 amino acids. Here the CDR3 DNA reads TGTGCCAGCAGTACCGGGAATACGCAGTATTTT. This sequence encodes CASSTGNTQYF.

This clonotype was observed once. The genes are TRBV14 and TRBJ2-7, with D unresolved. This CDR3 spans 13 amino acids. Trimming stripped 1 base from V and 4 bases from J, with 8 bases between. CDR1 is SGHDN, CDR2 FVKESK, per germline. Here the CDR3 reads CASSQGELYEQYF. The CDR3 nucleotides read TGTGCCAGCAGCCAAGGAGAGCTGTACGAGCAGTACTTC.

The rearrangement joins TRBV20-1 to TRBJ2-3; TRBD2 might be the D (6 bases). The CDR3 covers 12 residues. Germline V gives CDR1 DFQATT, CDR2 SNEGSKA (reference sequence). Trimming shortened V by 5 bases and J by 4 bases, and 10 bases separated the two germline ends. The CDR3 nucleotides are TGCAGTGCTCCGACGGGGGCAGATACGCAGTATTTT. Encoded protein: CSAPTGADTQYF.

This clonotype was counted once. V usage is TRBV3-1 and J usage is TRBJ1-1, with unresolved D. The CDR3 loop spans 11 amino acids. The V gene lost 0 bases and the J gene lost 11 bases, with 7 bases spanning the gap. Germline CDR1 is LGHDT and CDR2 is YNNKEL (reference sequence). The CDR3 region has the DNA TGTGCCAGCAGCCAAGAGGGAGGGGCTTTCTTT. Translated: CASSQEGGAFF.

This sequence joins TRBV28 and TRBJ2-7; D remains ambiguous. CDR1 and CDR2 (germline): MDHEN, SYDVKM. Between the trimmed V and J ends, which lost 3 bases and 6 bases, there was a span of 18 bases. CDR3 length: 15 residues. CDR3: CASSFSGKPPGEQYF. The CDR3 coding sequence is TGTGCCAGCAGTTTCTCTGGGAAACCCCCTGGCGAGCAGTACTTC.

The rearrangement links TRBV20-1 to TRBJ2-5, with D possibly matching TRBD2 (6 bases). The CDR3 is made up of 15 amino acids. The germline V gene has CDR1 DFQATT and CDR2 SNEGSKA (reference sequence). Between the trimmed V and J ends, which lost 0 bases and 5 bases, there was a span of 16 bases. The CDR3 loop reads CSARDGGGPRETQYF. The CDR3 region has the DNA TGCAGTGCTAGAGATGGAGGAGGGCCGCGGGAGACCCAGTACTTC.

The chain has TRBV28 and TRBJ2-3; no clear D. The V and J ends lost 6 bases and 4 bases respectively, with 17 bases between them. CDR1 is MDHEN and CDR2 is SYDVKM in the germline V gene. This CDR3 has 15 amino acids. CDR3 in DNA: TGTGCCAGCAGCTCGCCCGGATCTACTCCAGATACGCAGTATTTT. This encodes CASSSPGSTPDTQYF. The full variable domain, with the rest looked up from reference TRBV28 and TRBJ2-3, is DVKVTQSSRYLVKRTGEKVFLECVQDMDHENMFWYRQDPGLGLRLIYFSYDVKMKEKGDIPEGYSVSREKKERFSLILESASTNQTSMYLCASSSPGSTPDTQYFGPGTRLTVL.

The V call is TRBV5-6, the J call TRBJ2-1; 11 positions match TRBD2. Germline trimming cut 0 bases from V and 14 bases from J; bases unmatched to any gene: 7. CDR3 length: 14 amino acids. Germline V gives CDR1 SGHDT, CDR2 YYEEEE. CDR3 amino acids: CASSLALAGGREFF. CDR3 nucleotides: TGTGCCAGCAGCTTGGCGCTAGCGGGAGGACGGGAGTTCTTC.